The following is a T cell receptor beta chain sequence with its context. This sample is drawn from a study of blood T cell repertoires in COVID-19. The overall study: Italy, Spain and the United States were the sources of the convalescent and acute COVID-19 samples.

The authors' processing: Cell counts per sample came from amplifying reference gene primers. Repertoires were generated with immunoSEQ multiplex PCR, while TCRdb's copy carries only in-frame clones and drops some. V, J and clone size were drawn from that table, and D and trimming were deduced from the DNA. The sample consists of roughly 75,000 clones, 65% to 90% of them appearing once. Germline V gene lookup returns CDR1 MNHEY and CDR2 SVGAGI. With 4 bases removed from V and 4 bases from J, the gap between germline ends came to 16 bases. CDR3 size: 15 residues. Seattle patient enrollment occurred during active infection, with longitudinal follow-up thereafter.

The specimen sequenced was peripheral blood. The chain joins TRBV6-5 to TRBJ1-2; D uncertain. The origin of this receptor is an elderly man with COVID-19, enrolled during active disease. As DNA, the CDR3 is TGTGCCAGCAGTTCTGGACGCACCGGAGGCTATGGCTACACCTTC. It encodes CASSSGRTGGYGYTF.